The 31 T cell receptor beta chains below all came from one sample that was sequenced in a study of identical twins. One entry per CDR3 protein, called by TCRdb with MiXCR from the 5' RACE reads. The repertoire consists of hundreds of thousands of distinct CDR3 sequences, with around 6% occurring once and the leading ten covering 1.5% to 2%. Sequenced sample: naive T cells sorted from blood. Receptors originate from a man between 18 and 29 years old in good health.

This rearrangement joins TRBV7-9 to TRBJ2-2; perhaps TRBD1 as D (6 bases). V lost 5 bases and J 2 bases, leaving 12 bases between the germline ends. The CDR3 extends over 15 amino acids. The germline gives CDR1 SEHNR, CDR2 FQNEAQ (reference sequence). The CDR3 sequence is CASSPPDSNTGELFF. DNA for the CDR3: TGTGCCAGCAGCCCGCCGGACAGTAACACCGGGGAGCTGTTTTTT.

This clonotype has only a few counts. This chain connects TRBV3-1 to TRBJ2-7; 8 nucleotides line up with TRBD2. Germline V gene lookup returns CDR1 LGHDT and CDR2 YNNKEL (reference sequence). V was clipped by 4 bases and J by 3 bases; unmatched bases: 8. CDR3 length equals 15 residues. As DNA, the CDR3 is TGTGCCAGCAGCCCCTCCGGGACTAGTTTCTACGAGCAGTACTTC. This codes for CASSPSGTSFYEQYF.

This clonotype appeared many times. The V gene is TRBV12-3 or TRBV12-4, the J gene TRBJ1-5, with 10 bases lining up with TRBD1. This CDR3 region has 14 residues. V was clipped by 5 bases and J by 4 bases; unmatched bases: 2. The CDR3 region is CASSRTGGNQPQHF. Here the CDR3 DNA reads TGTGCCAGCAGTCGGACAGGGGGAAATCAGCCCCAGCATTTT.

This clonotype has at least ten counts. This chain links TRBV20-1 with TRBJ2-5, with 10 bases identical to TRBD1. This CDR3 comprises 14 residues. V trimming: 3 bases; J trimming: 4 bases; junction bases outside the gene matches: 5. From germline, CDR1 is DFQATT and CDR2 SNEGSKA (reference sequence). The CDR3 loop is CSARARTGGETQYF. The CDR3 DNA is TGCAGTGCTAGGGCCCGGACAGGGGGAGAGACCCAGTACTTC.

There are many counts of this clonotype. V usage is TRBV12-3 or TRBV12-4 and J usage is TRBJ2-7; 7 positions agree with TRBD1. This CDR3 spans 13 amino acids. With V trimmed by 5 bases and J by 2 bases, 3 bases remained unmatched. CDR3 residues: CASSPQGAYEQYF. In nucleotides, the CDR3 is TGTGCCAGCAGTCCTCAGGGGGCCTACGAGCAGTACTTC.

This clonotype has a count of ten or more. V gene TRBV5-1 combines with J gene TRBJ2-7; D is perhaps TRBD2 (6 bases). With 4 bases removed from V and 3 bases from J, the gap between germline ends came to 17 bases. Germline CDR1 and CDR2: SGHRS and YFSETQ. There are 15 residues in the CDR3. The CDR3 loop is CASSQGLGGRYEQYV. In DNA form, the CDR3 reads TGCGCCAGCAGCCAGGGACTCGGCGGTCGCTACGAGCAGTACGTC.

This clonotype was observed a handful of times. The J gene is TRBJ2-2, the V gene TRBV27; a possible D gene is TRBD2 (5 bases). The CDR3 covers 16 residues. With 0 bases removed from V and 6 bases from J, the gap between germline ends came to 14 bases. Germline V gene data show CDR1 as MNHEY and CDR2 as SMNVEV (reference sequence). CDR3 protein: CASSLSRLAASGELFF. The CDR3 nucleotides read TGTGCCAGCAGTTTATCGCGGCTAGCAGCCTCCGGGGAGCTGTTTTTT.

The chain carries TRBV2 and TRBJ2-5; D perhaps matches TRBD2 (5 bases). The CDR3 is made up of 14 amino acids. Looked up from germline, CDR1 is SNHLY and CDR2 is FYNNEI. Trimming removed 3 bases at V and 7 bases at J, with 15 bases between. CDR3 loop: CASSDPGTKGTQYF. The CDR3 bases are TGTGCCAGCAGTGACCCGGGAACAAAGGGGACCCAGTACTTC.

V and J are TRBV20-1 and TRBJ2-4; D uncertain. Per the germline V gene, CDR1 is DFQATT and CDR2 is SNEGSKA (reference sequence). Trimming took off 3 bases at V and 0 bases at J, with 6 bases between the two ends. The CDR3 runs 13 residues. CDR3 sequence reads: CSASEVAKNIQYF. In DNA form, the CDR3 reads TGCAGTGCTAGTGAGGTAGCCAAAAACATTCAGTACTTC.

V usage is TRBV6-1 and J usage is TRBJ2-3; no definite D call. CDR1 and CDR2 (germline): MNHNS, SASEGT. This CDR3 region has 14 residues. Trimming took 5 bases from V and 6 from J, leaving 15 bases between them. In nucleotides, the CDR3 is TGTGCCAGCAGTCCCACCAGCGTCCATGATACGCAGTATTTT. This gives the protein CASSPTSVHDTQYF.

This rearrangement joins TRBV5-1 to TRBJ1-1; 8 bases agree with TRBD1. V lost 0 bases to trimming and J lost 10 bases; unmatched junction nucleotides: 11. The CDR3 runs 15 residues. CDR1 and CDR2 from the germline V gene are SGHRS and YFSETQ. Here the CDR3 DNA reads TGCGCCAGCAGCTTGGGACAGGGGACAATCGCGTCAGCTTTCTTT. This sequence encodes CASSLGQGTIASAFF.

This clonotype was found a few times. The V gene is TRBV29-1, the J gene TRBJ2-7, with TRBD2 matching 12 bases. The germline gives CDR1 SQVTM, CDR2 ANQGSEA. The CDR3 is made up of 14 amino acids. V was clipped by 6 bases and J by 2 bases; unmatched bases: 5. The CDR3 sequence is CSVLSSGRAYEQYF. In nucleotides, the CDR3 is TGCAGCGTCCTATCTAGCGGGAGGGCCTACGAGCAGTACTTC.

CDR3 amino acids: CASSDDGYSSYGYTF. CDR3 nucleotides: TGTGCCAGCAGTGACGACGGTTATTCGAGCTATGGCTACACCTTC. V usage is TRBV6-1 and J usage is TRBJ1-2; D gene ambiguous. CDR1 and CDR2 from the germline V gene are MNHNS and SASEGT. Trimming removed 3 bases from V and 4 bases from J, with 15 bases in between. The length of the CDR3 is 15 residues.

The sample holds many counts of this clonotype. The rearrangement uses TRBV29-1 and TRBJ2-5; D perhaps matches TRBD2 (6 bases). Germline CDR1 and CDR2: SQVTM and ANQGSEA. V gave up 2 bases and J gave up 2 bases, with 6 bases separating them. This CDR3 is 12 amino acids long. CDR3 residues: CSVERGQETQYF. The CDR3 region has the DNA TGCAGCGTTGAACGGGGGCAAGAGACCCAGTACTTC.

The chain carries TRBV15 and TRBJ2-3, with D possibly called TRBD1 or TRBD2 (5 bases each). This CDR3 contains 13 residues. Per the germline V gene, CDR1 is LNHNV and CDR2 is YYDKDF (reference sequence). Trimming shortened V by 3 bases and J by 14 bases, and 18 bases separated the two germline ends. CDR3 sequence reads: CATSSERDRSLYF. CDR3 nucleotide sequence: TGTGCCACCAGCAGTGAAAGGGACCGAAGTTTGTATTTT.

At least ten counts were recorded for this clonotype. This chain uses TRBV5-6 with TRBJ1-4; unclear D gene. V was pared by 0 bases and J by 1 base, with 16 bases between. Germline loops: CDR1 SGHDT, CDR2 YYEEEE. CDR3 length equals 18 residues. The CDR3 DNA reads as TGTGCCAGCAGCTTGGGTACCCTGCAAAGTAGAACTAATGAAAAACTGTTTTTT. This encodes CASSLGTLQSRTNEKLFF.

This clonotype was recorded many times. The genes are TRBV7-9 and TRBJ2-5, with a tentative D call TRBD1 (6 bases). CDR3 size: 13 residues. Germline loops: CDR1 SEHNR, CDR2 FQNEAQ (reference sequence). Trimming left V 4 bases short and J 3 bases short, with 9 bases between. The CDR3 nucleotides are TGTGCCAGCAGCTCGACAGGAGAAGAGACCCAGTACTTC. Amino acid sequence: CASSSTGEETQYF.

This clonotype was seen a few times. The chain combines TRBV7-8 with TRBJ2-7; D possibly corresponds to TRBD1 (6 bases). From germline, CDR1 is SGHVS and CDR2 FQNEAQ. CDR3 length: 13 amino acids. Trimming removed 4 bases at V and 6 bases at J, with 13 bases between. Written as DNA, the CDR3 is TGTGCCAGCAGCTCATACAGGGTCTCCGAGCAGTACGTC. It yields the protein CASSSYRVSEQYV.

This clonotype appeared many times. The chain carries TRBV3-1 and TRBJ2-7, with D maybe TRBD2 (6 bases). This CDR3 region has 16 residues. The V gene lost 4 bases and the J gene lost 2 bases, with 18 bases spanning the gap. The germline V gene has CDR1 LGHDT and CDR2 YNNKEL (reference sequence). CDR3 protein: CASSPSPAGFTYEQYF. The CDR3 DNA sequence: TGTGCCAGCAGCCCCAGCCCCGCGGGATTCACCTACGAGCAGTACTTC.

The chain joins TRBV12-3 or TRBV12-4 to TRBJ1-1; D not resolved. The CDR3 has 11 amino acids. Trimming left V 6 bases short and J 2 bases short, with 4 bases between. The CDR3 DNA reads as TGTGCCAGCAGACACAACACTGAAGCTTTCTTT. It is translated as CASRHNTEAFF.

This clonotype was seen more than once but under ten times. The chain's CDR3 is CAWSVPGGANEKLFF. In DNA form, the CDR3 reads TGTGCCTGGAGTGTTCCCGGGGGGGCTAATGAAAAACTGTTTTTT. V gene TRBV30 combines with J gene TRBJ1-4, with D perhaps TRBD1 (5 bases). V was cut by 0 bases and J by 3 bases, with 11 bases left in between. Germline CDR1 GTSNPN, CDR2 SVGIG (reference sequence). This CDR3 region has 15 residues.

Ten or more counts support this clonotype. The chain uses TRBV12-3 or TRBV12-4 and TRBJ2-1; D is perhaps TRBD1 (6 bases). Trimming removed 5 bases from V and 9 bases from J, with 11 bases in between. The CDR3 contains 12 residues. In DNA form, the CDR3 reads TGTGCCAGCAGTAAGGGGGTGGCTGAGCAGTTCTTC. Its translation is CASSKGVAEQFF.

This clonotype has a handful of counts. This chain joins TRBV5-5 and TRBJ1-3; D not certain. The ends were cut back, 5 bases at V and 6 bases at J, with 18 bases in the middle. The V gene's germline CDR1 is SGHKS and CDR2 YYEKEE (reference sequence). The CDR3 is 15 residues long. CDR3 amino acids: CASRKAPGAENTIYF. CDR3 DNA sequence: TGTGCCAGCAGGAAGGCCCCGGGAGCGGAAAACACCATATATTTT.

V is TRBV3-1 and J is TRBJ2-1; D unclear. CDR1 and CDR2 from the germline V gene are LGHDT and YNNKEL (reference sequence). The CDR3 is 14 amino acids. V lost 4 bases and J lost 6, with 13 bases in between. The chain's CDR3 is CASSLPTETNEQFF. The CDR3 DNA is TGTGCCAGCAGCCTTCCAACCGAGACCAATGAGCAGTTCTTC.

A few counts support this clonotype. This chain uses TRBV6-1 with TRBJ2-7; D remains ambiguous. V lost 6 bases and J 2 bases, leaving 5 bases between the germline ends. There are 11 residues in the CDR3. Looked up from germline, CDR1 is MNHNS and CDR2 is SASEGT. CDR3 coding DNA: TGTGCCAGCAGCATAACCTACGAGCAGTACGTC. Protein: CASSITYEQYV.

This clonotype was recorded at least ten times. The rearrangement uses TRBV6-1 and TRBJ1-4, with 8 bases fitting TRBD1. Losses at the gene ends were 5 bases for V and 8 bases for J; bases not matched to a gene: 7. CDR1 and CDR2 (germline): MNHNS, SASEGT. The CDR3 sequence is 14 residues long. In nucleotides, the CDR3 is TGTGCCAGCAGTAAAGGACAGGGTGGAGAAAAACTGTTTTTT. Its translation: CASSKGQGGEKLFF.

There are a few counts of this clonotype. V is TRBV2 and J is TRBJ2-5; maybe TRBD2 (6 bases). The V and J ends lost 7 bases and 5 bases respectively, with 14 bases between them. The CDR3 extends over 13 amino acids. CDR1 and CDR2 from the germline V gene are SNHLY and FYNNEI. Here the CDR3 reads CASMGWREETQYF. CDR3 nucleotide sequence: TGTGCCAGCATGGGATGGAGGGAGGAGACCCAGTACTTC.

This clonotype was found many times. The genes are TRBV5-1 and TRBJ2-1; 8 bases map to TRBD2. This CDR3 has 14 residues. With V trimmed by 7 bases and J by 3 bases, 6 bases remained unmatched. Germline V CDR1 and CDR2: SGHRS, YFSETQ. In DNA form, the CDR3 reads TGCGCCAGCTACAGCGGGAGTGACTACAATGAGCAGTTCTTC. Translation gives CASYSGSDYNEQFF.

CDR3 in DNA: TGTGCCAGCAGCTCAACAGCTAACTCCTACGAGCAGTACTTC. Residues: CASSSTANSYEQYF. The V call is TRBV7-9, the J call TRBJ2-7, with D uncertain. CDR1 and CDR2 (germline): SEHNR, FQNEAQ (reference sequence). The CDR3 is made up of 14 amino acids. V lost 4 bases and J 0 bases, leaving 10 bases between the germline ends.

This clonotype was seen at least ten times. The chain couples TRBV18 to TRBJ2-1; no reliable D call. Trimming pared 3 bases from V and 5 bases from J, leaving 14 bases between. The CDR3 runs to 15 residues. Germline V gene data show CDR1 as KGHSH and CDR2 as LQKENI. The CDR3 DNA reads TGTGCCAGCTCACCTCTTGTAGGGCGAGACAATGAGCAGTTCTTC. The encoded protein is CASSPLVGRDNEQFF. Complete variable domain (other parts from reference TRBV18 and TRBJ2-1): NAGVMQNPRHLVRRRGQEARLRCSPMKGHSHVYWYRQLPEEGLKFMVYLQKENIIDESGMPKERFSAEFPKEGPSILRIQQVVRGDSAAYFCASSPLVGRDNEQFFGPGTRLTVL.

This clonotype was found a few times. This chain connects TRBV12-3 or TRBV12-4 to TRBJ2-7; D unresolved. The CDR3 totals 12 residues. Trimming removed 2 bases from V and 6 bases from J, with 8 bases in between. This CDR3 reads CASSLIGSEQYF. The CDR3 nucleotides read TGTGCCAGCAGTTTAATCGGGTCCGAGCAGTACTTC.